This TCR beta chain comes out of a study of follicular helper T cells after annual influenza vaccination. Study background: For some subjects, blood spans the 2013-2014, 2014-2015 and 2015-2016 annual vaccinations. The study, taken as a whole, reports: Recurrent ICOS+CD38+ cTfh clonotypes included tetramer and AIM influenza-specific ones.

Regarding time point: 2015-2016 season, 7 days after influenza vaccination. This table comes from immunoSEQ multiplex PCR, and its TCRdb copy is limited to in-frame clones, with some not included. Of fewer than 7,500 clones in the sample, approximately 91% were seen once. A word on this clone: No antigen is known for it.

Trimming removed 3 bases from V and 1 base from J; junction bases left unmatched: 0. CDR1 is LNHDA and CDR2 is SQIVND in the germline V gene (reference sequence). The CDR3 extends over 15 amino acids. The V gene is TRBV19, the J gene TRBJ2-1, with TRBD1 identical over 10 bases. The clonotype was recovered from an adult who received the influenza vaccine. The input for sequencing was CXCR5+ CD38- circulating T follicular helper cells from blood, taken 7 days after influenza vaccination. As to subset: circulating Tfh, non-naive CD4+CXCR5+PD-1+ (ICOS+CD38+ or ICOS-CD38-). CDR3 nucleotides: TGTGCCAGTAGTATGGGACAGGGGTCCTACAATGAGCAGTTCTTC. This sequence encodes CASSMGQGSYNEQFF.